The 3 T cell receptor beta chains presented below share a single source sample, sequenced in a study of long-term antiretroviral therapy in people with HIV. An immunoSEQ assay, version v3.0, was performed at survey level. Clones were read by immunoSEQ multiplex PCR, and TCRdb kept only the in-frame ones, dropping some. The sample records 20,000 to 25,000 clones, over 75% being singletons. The input for sequencing was unsorted PBMCs, taken 0.3 years after starting antiretroviral therapy. Receptors were obtained from a man aged 45 to 65 with HIV.

This chain connects TRBV2 to TRBJ1-1; D may be TRBD1 (5 bases). Germline loops: CDR1 SNHLY, CDR2 FYNNEI. V gave up 6 bases and J gave up 6 bases, with 11 bases separating them. The CDR3 spans 12 residues. The chain's CDR3 is CASRRGSPEAFF. The DNA of the CDR3 is TGTGCCAGCAGGAGGGGTTCTCCTGAAGCTTTCTTT.

The rearrangement uses TRBV5-4 and TRBJ1-2; D possibly corresponds to TRBD1 (6 bases). Trimming removed 0 bases at V and 7 bases at J, with 13 bases between. This CDR3 is built from 14 residues. Germline loops: CDR1 SGHNT, CDR2 YYREEE (reference sequence). CDR3 loop: CASSLAWQGFGYTF. The CDR3 DNA follows: TGTGCCAGCAGCTTGGCCTGGCAGGGGTTTGGCTACACCTTC. The whole variable domain, remainder taken from reference TRBV5-4 and TRBJ1-2, is ETGVTQSPTHLIKTRGQQVTLRCSSQSGHNTVSWYQQALGQGPQFIFQYYREEENGRGNFPPRFSGLQFPNYSSELNVNALELDDSALYLCASSLAWQGFGYTFGSGTRLTVV.

V and J are TRBV7-2 and TRBJ1-6; TRBD1 might be the D (6 bases). Deletions cut 5 bases from V and 0 bases from J, with 14 bases between. CDR3 length equals 17 residues. The germline CDR1 and CDR2 sequences are SGHTA and FQGNSA. The CDR3 bases are TGTGCCAGCAGCCCGGACAGTCCGAGCTCCTATAATTCACCCCTCCACTTT. This sequence encodes CASSPDSPSSYNSPLHF.